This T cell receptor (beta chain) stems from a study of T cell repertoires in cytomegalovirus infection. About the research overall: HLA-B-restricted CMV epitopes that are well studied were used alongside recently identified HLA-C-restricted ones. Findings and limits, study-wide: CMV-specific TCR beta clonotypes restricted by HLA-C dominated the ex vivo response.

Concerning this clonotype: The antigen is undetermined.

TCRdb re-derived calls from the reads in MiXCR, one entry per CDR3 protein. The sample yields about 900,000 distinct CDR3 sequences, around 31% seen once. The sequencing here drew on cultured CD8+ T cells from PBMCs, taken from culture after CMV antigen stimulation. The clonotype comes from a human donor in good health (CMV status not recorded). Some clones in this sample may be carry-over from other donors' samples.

This CDR3 is CASSLGDLPPDEQFF. In DNA, the CDR3 is TGTGCCAGCAGCTTAGGGGACCTTCCCCCCGATGAGCAGTTCTTC. The gene calls are TRBV7-8 and TRBJ2-1; D may match TRBD1 or TRBD2 (5 bases each). Looked up from germline, CDR1 is SGHVS and CDR2 is FQNEAQ. This CDR3 region has 15 residues. Between the trimmed V and J ends, which lost 1 base and 8 bases, there was a span of 15 bases.